Following are 20 T cell receptor beta chains from one sample sequenced in a study of blood T cell repertoires in COVID-19. Measured with immunoSEQ multiplex PCR; TCRdb has only the in-frame clones, and not every one. Among about 61,000 clones listed, 60% to 80% were seen once. Source material: peripheral blood. Receptors were obtained from an elderly man with active or convalescent COVID-19.

V and J are TRBV6-2 or TRBV6-3 and TRBJ2-3; D is undetermined. Germline V gives CDR1 MNHEY, CDR2 SVGEGT. V lost 2 bases, J lost 4 bases, and 4 bases lay in between. CDR3 length equals 12 residues. DNA for the CDR3: TGTGCCAGCAGTTACGACTCAGATACGCAGTATTTT. Its translation: CASSYDSDTQYF.

The chain has TRBV7-9 and TRBJ1-1; 8 bases align to TRBD1. CDR3 length: 14 residues. After removal of 5 bases from V and 5 bases from J, the junction contained 7 bases not matched to a gene. From germline, CDR1 is SEHNR and CDR2 FQNEAQ (reference sequence). The CDR3 protein is CASSLQGALTEAFF. The DNA of the CDR3 is TGTGCCAGCAGCCTGCAGGGGGCTTTGACTGAAGCTTTCTTT.

The rearrangement uses TRBV27 and TRBJ2-3, with TRBD1 identical over 9 bases. The CDR3 loop spans 16 amino acids. The V gene's germline CDR1 is MNHEY and CDR2 SMNVEV (reference sequence). Germline trimming cut 5 bases from V and 4 bases from J; bases unmatched to any gene: 10. CDR3 nucleotide sequence: TGTGCCAGCAGTCGAGATCCGGGACAGGGTGCAGATACGCAGTATTTT. Its translation: CASSRDPGQGADTQYF.

The V and J genes are TRBV2 and TRBJ2-1; D unresolved. This CDR3 has 14 residues. The V and J ends lost 4 bases and 3 bases respectively, with 10 bases between them. Germline V gene data show CDR1 as SNHLY and CDR2 as FYNNEI. The CDR3 spells CASSGGVGYNEQFF. The CDR3 DNA reads TGTGCCAGCAGTGGCGGTGTCGGCTACAATGAGCAGTTCTTC.

This clone was counted between two and nine times. The chain uses TRBV7-9 and TRBJ1-4; D perhaps matches TRBD1 (5 bases). This CDR3 comprises 15 residues. CDR1 is SEHNR, CDR2 FQNEAQ, per germline (reference sequence). Trimming left V 5 bases short and J 8 bases short, with 18 bases between. The DNA for the CDR3 is TGTGCCAGCAGCACCGAGAGTTTAAAGGGGGAAAAACTGTTTTTT. The encoded protein is CASSTESLKGEKLFF.

The chain carries TRBV14 and TRBJ1-6; 9 bases are shared with TRBD1. This CDR3 contains 14 residues. The germline V gene encodes CDR1 SGHDN and CDR2 FVKESK. The trim removed 1 base at V and 9 bases at J, leaving 1 base unmatched. The CDR3 DNA follows: TGTGCCAGCAGCCAAGGACAGGGGGGTTCACCCCTCCACTTT. It translates to CASSQGQGGSPLHF.

The V and J genes are TRBV12-3 or TRBV12-4 and TRBJ1-4; D perhaps matches TRBD1 (5 bases). CDR3 size: 13 residues. V shed 2 bases and J shed 8 bases, with 9 bases lying between them. CDR3 protein: CASSLRGREKLFF. CDR3 sequence (DNA): TGTGCCAGCAGTTTACGGGGGAGGGAAAAACTGTTTTTT.

The gene calls are TRBV9 and TRBJ2-7; 7 bases are a match to TRBD1. This CDR3 is 15 amino acids long. With V trimmed by 0 bases and J by 2 bases, 5 bases remained unmatched. The germline V gene has CDR1 SGDLS and CDR2 YYNGEE. The CDR3 region has the DNA TGTGCCAGCAGCGTAGGTTACAGGGGCGCCTACGAGCAGTACTTC. It encodes CASSVGYRGAYEQYF.

This clone was detected only once. The V and J genes are TRBV4-3 and TRBJ2-3; 9 bases line up with TRBD1. The germline V gene encodes CDR1 LGHNA and CDR2 YSLEER. The V segment lost 0 bases and the J segment 1 base; nucleotides outside the gene matches: 2. The CDR3 covers 16 residues. The CDR3 spells CASSQERTGGTDTQYF. The CDR3 DNA follows: TGCGCCAGCAGCCAAGAACGGACAGGGGGCACAGATACGCAGTATTTT.

At least ten counts were recorded for this clone. The chain has TRBV2 and TRBJ2-7; 14 bases map to TRBD2. The CDR3 loop spans 17 amino acids. The ends lost 6 bases at V and 3 bases at J; junction bases unmatched: 10. Germline V lookup: CDR1 SNHLY, CDR2 FYNNEI. The CDR3 loop reads CASRGGPGTSGGYEQYF. CDR3 nucleotides: TGTGCCAGCAGAGGGGGACCCGGGACTAGCGGGGGCTACGAGCAGTACTTC. The full variable domain, its missing parts supplied by reference TRBV2 and TRBJ2-7, is EPEVTQTPSHQVTQMGQEVILRCVPISNHLYFYWYRQILGQKVEFLVSFYNNEISEKSEIFDDQFSVERPDGSNFTLKIRSTKLEDSAMYFCASRGGPGTSGGYEQYFGPGTRLTVT.

The chain uses TRBV5-6 and TRBJ1-1; D is ambiguous. The CDR3 loop spans 13 amino acids. Trimming cost V 1 base and J 6 bases, with 10 bases left between them. Germline V gene data show CDR1 as SGHDT and CDR2 as YYEEEE. The chain's CDR3 is CASSLIEGAEAFF. The CDR3 bases are TGTGCCAGCAGCTTGATTGAGGGTGCTGAAGCTTTCTTT.

This chain joins TRBV6-5 and TRBJ2-7; TRBD2 matches 7 bases. This CDR3 has 15 amino acids. The V and J ends lost 5 bases and 6 bases, in that order; junction bases with no gene match: 13. The germline V gene encodes CDR1 MNHEY and CDR2 SVGAGI. Written as DNA, the CDR3 is TGTGCCAGCAGTCCCCCGGAGCGGGGTTATGTCGAGCAGTACTTC. Encoded protein: CASSPPERGYVEQYF.

The chain uses TRBV27 and TRBJ2-5; possibly TRBD2 for D (7 bases). The length of the CDR3 is 15 residues. Trimming removed 2 bases at V and 5 bases at J, with 15 bases between. CDR1 is MNHEY, CDR2 SMNVEV, per germline (reference sequence). CDR3 nucleotide sequence: TGTGCCAGCAGTTTAAATGGGGGGGCCATCGAGACCCAGTACTTC. It translates to CASSLNGGAIETQYF.

This clone has a count of ten or more. The chain carries TRBV14 and TRBJ2-3, with TRBD2 matching over 8 bases. Losses at the gene ends were 6 bases for V and 2 bases for J; bases not matched to a gene: 13. CDR3 length equals 17 residues. Germline V lookup: CDR1 SGHDN, CDR2 FVKESK. CDR3 bases: TGTGCCAGCAGGTCCGTTAGCGGGAAATCACCCACAGATACGCAGTATTTT. As protein: CASRSVSGKSPTDTQYF.

The DNA of the CDR3 is TGTGCCAGCAGCCCGTCTAGCGGGGTAAACACAGATACGCAGTATTTT. This sequence encodes CASSPSSGVNTDTQYF. This chain uses TRBV7-2 with TRBJ2-3; TRBD2 aligns across 9 bases. There are 16 residues in the CDR3. CDR1 is SGHTA and CDR2 is FQGNSA in the germline V gene. Losses at the gene ends were 5 bases for V and 2 bases for J; bases not matched to a gene: 8.

The chain links TRBV5-4 to TRBJ2-7; 8 bases match TRBD1. V shed 2 bases, J shed 5 bases, and the junction held 6 bases outside the gene matches. This CDR3 has 14 amino acids. Germline V lookup: CDR1 SGHNT, CDR2 YYREEE (reference sequence). The CDR3 region has the DNA TGTGCCAGCAGCTTTGGACAGGGCACCCACGAGCAGTACTTC. Protein: CASSFGQGTHEQYF.

V is TRBV10-3 and J is TRBJ2-5; 10 bases are a match to TRBD1. The germline V gene encodes CDR1 ENHRY and CDR2 SYGVKD. V gave up 6 bases and J gave up 6 bases; unmatched junction bases: 7. The CDR3 covers 14 residues. Here the CDR3 reads CAIRAGTGDQTQYF. In nucleotides, the CDR3 is TGTGCCATCAGAGCCGGGACAGGGGATCAGACCCAGTACTTC.

The CDR3 DNA is TGTGCCAGCAGCTTCGGACAGGGTTCCTACAATGAGCAGTTCTTC. Translation: CASSFGQGSYNEQFF. This sequence joins TRBV11-3 and TRBJ2-1; 8 bases line up with TRBD1. CDR1 is SGHNT and CDR2 is YENEEA in the germline V gene. The CDR3 is 15 residues long. J lost 1 base, V lost 3 bases, and 2 bases had no gene match.

The chain joins TRBV5-8 to TRBJ1-1; tentative D call: TRBD1 (6 bases). V lost 5 bases to trimming and J lost 4 bases, with 9 bases between them. The CDR3 spans 12 residues. The germline CDR1 and CDR2 sequences are SGHTS and YDEGEE. CDR3 in DNA: TGTGCCAGCAGTCAGGGGCCCACTGAAGCTTTCTTT. Protein sequence: CASSQGPTEAFF.

The rearrangement joins TRBV4-1 to TRBJ2-7; unclear D gene. The CDR3 is 14 amino acids. Germline CDR1 and CDR2: MGHRA and YSYEKL. The ends were cut back, 5 bases at V and 0 bases at J, with 11 bases in the middle. In nucleotides, the CDR3 is TGCGCCAGCAGCGCTAAAGTTCCCTCCTACGAGCAGTACTTC. Residues: CASSAKVPSYEQYF.